The 17 T cell receptor beta chains listed next were all sequenced from one sample in a study of technical replicates of blood from a handful of donors. Measured with immunoSEQ multiplex PCR; TCRdb has only the in-frame clones, and not every one. The sample records about 89,000 clones, approximately 93% being singletons. The sequencing sample was made of T cells isolated from PBMCs. The receptors shown here come from a human donor in good health.

This chain uses TRBV5-8 with TRBJ1-3, with a tentative D call TRBD1 (6 bases). Germline V gene lookup returns CDR1 SGHTS and CDR2 YDEGEE. There are 18 residues in the CDR3. Trimming pared 0 bases from V and 2 bases from J, leaving 18 bases between. DNA for the CDR3: TGTGCCAGCAGCTTGGCCGGGATAGGAGCAGGGGCTGGAAACACCATATATTTT. Its translation: CASSLAGIGAGAGNTIYF.

The rearrangement joins TRBV14 to TRBJ2-3, with 8 bases aligning to TRBD2. This CDR3 has 13 amino acids. Unmatched junction bases numbered 8, after V lost 1 base and J lost 14 bases. The germline V gene has CDR1 SGHDN and CDR2 FVKESK. The CDR3 sequence is CASSQVSGSSPYF. DNA for the CDR3: TGTGCCAGCAGCCAAGTGAGCGGGAGCTCGCCGTATTTT. Together with reference TRBV14 and TRBJ2-3, the CDR3 gives the full variable domain: EAGVTQFPSHSVIEKGQTVTLRCDPISGHDNLYWYRRVMGKEIKFLLHFVKESKQDESGMPNNRFLAERTGGTYSTLKVQPAELEDSGVYFCASSQVSGSSPYFGPGTRLTVL.

The chain joins TRBV9 to TRBJ2-7; 9 positions agree with TRBD1. The V gene's germline CDR1 is SGDLS and CDR2 YYNGEE. Trimming at V came to 4 bases and at J to 4 bases, leaving 9 bases not matched to a gene. The CDR3 totals 15 residues. The CDR3 here is CASSQGGTGLYEQYF. The CDR3 DNA reads TGTGCCAGCAGCCAAGGCGGGACAGGGCTATACGAGCAGTACTTC.

The genes are TRBV19 and TRBJ1-4; 10 bases line up with TRBD1. J gave up 7 bases and V 5 bases, and 7 bases lay outside the gene matches. The CDR3 is made up of 15 amino acids. Germline V gene sequence: CDR1 LNHDA, CDR2 SQIVND (reference sequence). The CDR3 bases are TGTGCCAGTAGTCCCCGGACAGGGGGAGGTGAAAAACTGTTTTTT. This gives the protein CASSPRTGGGEKLFF.

This clone was picked up one time. The gene calls are TRBV11-2 and TRBJ1-1; the D is unclear. V was cut by 5 bases and J by 1 base, with 11 bases left in between. CDR3 length equals 14 residues. Germline V gene sequence: CDR1 SGHAT, CDR2 FQNNGV. CDR3 residues: CASSPISTNTEAFF. In DNA, the CDR3 is TGTGCCAGCAGCCCCATCTCTACGAACACTGAAGCTTTCTTT.

The gene calls are TRBV28 and TRBJ2-7; 14 bases align to TRBD2. The germline gives CDR1 MDHEN, CDR2 SYDVKM. V lost 5 bases and J lost 9; bases outside the gene matches: 6. CDR3 length equals 14 residues. In DNA form, the CDR3 reads TGTGCCAGCAGTCCGGGACTAGCGGGAGAAAGGCAGTACTTC. Its translation is CASSPGLAGERQYF.

The rearrangement joins TRBV4-1 to TRBJ2-5; D might be TRBD1 (7 bases). The CDR3 spans 16 residues. V lost 4 bases and J 2 bases, leaving 17 bases between the germline ends. The germline V gene has CDR1 MGHRA and CDR2 YSYEKL. In DNA, the CDR3 is TGCGCCAGCAGCCTCAAGGGCGGGACAGAGCAAGAGACCCAGTACTTC. It is translated as CASSLKGGTEQETQYF.

The chain joins TRBV7-9 to TRBJ1-2, with D maybe TRBD1 (5 bases). The V end lost 5 bases, the J end lost 4 bases, and 11 bases lay between the germline ends. Germline V gene sequence: CDR1 SEHNR, CDR2 FQNEAQ (reference sequence). CDR3 length equals 13 residues. The CDR3 DNA is TGTGCCAGCAGCCGTGACAGCCTCTATGGCTACACCTTC. Its translation is CASSRDSLYGYTF. The whole variable domain, filled in from reference TRBV7-9 and TRBJ1-2, reads DTGVSQNPRHKITKRGQNVTFRCDPISEHNRLYWYRQTLGQGPEFLTYFQNEAQLEKSRLLSDRFSAERPKGSFSTLEIQRTEQGDSAMYLCASSRDSLYGYTFGSGTRLTVV.

The genes are TRBV7-9 and TRBJ2-5; D is possibly TRBD2 (5 bases). Trimming cost V 4 bases and J 0 bases, with 12 bases left between them. This CDR3 region has 15 residues. Germline lookup yields CDR1 SEHNR and CDR2 FQNEAQ (reference sequence). The CDR3 region has the DNA TGTGCCAGCAGCTCGGGTGGAGGCCACCAAGAGACCCAGTACTTC. As protein: CASSSGGGHQETQYF. Complete variable domain (other parts from reference TRBV7-9 and TRBJ2-5): DTGVSQNPRHKITKRGQNVTFRCDPISEHNRLYWYRQTLGQGPEFLTYFQNEAQLEKSRLLSDRFSAERPKGSFSTLEIQRTEQGDSAMYLCASSSGGGHQETQYFGPGTRLLVL.

The J gene is TRBJ1-1, the V gene TRBV18, with a possible D match to TRBD1 (6 bases). Trimming pared 3 bases from V and 3 bases from J, leaving 14 bases between. Germline V gene data show CDR1 as KGHSH and CDR2 as LQKENI. The CDR3 length is 15 residues. This CDR3 is CASSPDGPGDTEAFF. CDR3 DNA sequence: TGTGCCAGCTCACCGGATGGGCCAGGGGACACTGAAGCTTTCTTT.

The chain employs TRBV21-1 and TRBJ2-1; no check of the table's D call, TRBD2, against the DNA was made. TRBV21-1 is given as a pseudogene. CDR3 size: 20 residues. Here the CDR3 DNA reads TGTGCCAGCAGCGGCAGGAGGCTCCAAACCAAAAAGCCGCCCTACAATGAGCAGTTCTTC. It encodes CASSGRRLQTKKPPYNEQFF.

The V call is TRBV5-5, the J call TRBJ2-7, with D possibly being TRBD2 (6 bases). The germline V and J ends were trimmed by 1 base and 4 bases, with 15 bases remaining between them. The CDR3 is 15 residues long. Per the germline V gene, CDR1 is SGHKS and CDR2 is YYEKEE (reference sequence). As DNA, the CDR3 is TGTGCCAGCAGCTTGACCCGGGAGAGTATATACGAGCAGTACTTC. Residues: CASSLTRESIYEQYF.

The gene calls are TRBV27 and TRBJ2-6; a weak D match, TRBD2 (5 bases). Germline V gene data show CDR1 as MNHEY and CDR2 as SMNVEV (reference sequence). Trimming left V 5 bases short and J 3 bases short, with 11 bases between. There are 15 residues in the CDR3. In DNA, the CDR3 is TGTGCCAGCAGTAACCCGGGGTATGGGGCCAACGTCCTGACTTTC. Protein sequence: CASSNPGYGANVLTF.

This chain connects TRBV6-4 to TRBJ2-3; 7 nucleotides match TRBD2. V lost 2 bases, J lost 0 bases, and 2 bases stayed unmatched. The CDR3 sequence is 15 residues long. Per the germline V gene, CDR1 is MRHNA and CDR2 is SNTAGT. In nucleotides, the CDR3 is TGTGCCAGCAGTGACCGGGAGGCGAGCACAGATACGCAGTATTTT. Translated: CASSDREASTDTQYF.

V usage is TRBV16 and J usage is TRBJ2-6; 8 positions match TRBD1. The CDR3 is made up of 22 amino acids. Germline V gives CDR1 KGHSY, CDR2 FQNENV. J gave up 4 bases and V 1 base, and 21 bases lay outside the gene matches. The CDR3 loop is CASSQWSSWQGAPKGGANVLTF. CDR3 sequence (DNA): TGTGCCAGCAGCCAATGGAGCTCATGGCAGGGGGCACCTAAGGGAGGGGCCAACGTCCTGACTTTC.

The chain uses TRBV5-4 and TRBJ2-4; the match to TRBD2 covers 8 bases. CDR1 and CDR2 (germline): SGHNT, YYREEE (reference sequence). V lost 0 bases to trimming and J lost 5 bases; unmatched junction nucleotides: 4. The CDR3 loop spans 15 amino acids. CDR3 residues: CASSLDGRGENIQYF. Here the CDR3 DNA reads TGTGCCAGCAGCTTGGACGGGCGGGGGGAAAACATTCAGTACTTC.

The chain uses TRBV4-1 and TRBJ2-5; 11 bases agree with TRBD2. Germline trimming cut 6 bases from V and 5 bases from J; bases unmatched to any gene: 5. The CDR3 has 14 amino acids. Looked up from germline, CDR1 is MGHRA and CDR2 is YSYEKL. CDR3 in amino acids: CASSSSGRLETQYF. The DNA for the CDR3 is TGCGCCAGCAGTTCTAGCGGGAGGTTGGAGACCCAGTACTTC.